One and the same sample provided the 4 T cell receptor beta chains below, sequenced in a study of T-cell memory formation after mild COVID-19. TCRdb itself ran the 5' RACE reads through MiXCR, one entry per CDR3 protein. The table has roughly 370,000 distinct CDR3 sequences, around a sixth seen once. Sequenced input: PBMCs or a T cell subset sorted from them (not recorded which). The receptors come from a young man who had mild COVID-19 (a few samples of this study predate the infection). Cell type and time point are not known.

This clonotype was observed many times. The chain combines TRBV7-2 with TRBJ2-2; 8 nucleotides match TRBD1. Germline V gene data show CDR1 as SGHTA and CDR2 as FQGNSA. This CDR3 is 15 amino acids long. V lost 4 bases and J lost 5; bases outside the gene matches: 6. The CDR3 nucleotides are TGTGCCAGCAGCTACCAGGGGGCTCGGACCGGGGAGCTGTTTTTT. Residues: CASSYQGARTGELFF.

The sample holds a few counts of this clonotype. This rearrangement joins TRBV27 to TRBJ2-1; 10 bases are shared with TRBD2. CDR1 is MNHEY, CDR2 SMNVEV, per germline (reference sequence). The CDR3 spans 15 residues. After removal of 5 bases from V and 10 bases from J, the junction contained 11 bases not matched to a gene. The CDR3 nucleotides are TGTGCCAGCAGTCACTTAGCGGGGGGCCGGCCCGAGCAGTTCTTC. Amino acids: CASSHLAGGRPEQFF.

This clonotype was observed a few times. The chain has TRBV6-2 or TRBV6-3 and TRBJ2-7; 8 bases line up with TRBD2. V dropped 6 bases and J dropped 3; count of bases not matched to a gene: 10. This CDR3 contains 15 residues. Germline-derived CDR1 and CDR2 are MNHEY and SVGEGT. CDR3: CASSPLSGGVYEQYV. The CDR3 nucleotides read TGTGCCAGCAGCCCCCTAAGCGGGGGTGTCTACGAGCAGTACGTC.

The chain couples TRBV7-9 to TRBJ2-1; D unclear. V was pared by 5 bases and J by 6 bases, with 14 bases between. The CDR3 extends over 14 amino acids. Germline-derived CDR1 and CDR2 are SEHNR and FQNEAQ (reference sequence). CDR3 in amino acids: CASSQDGSSNEQFF. The CDR3 DNA is TGTGCCAGCAGCCAGGACGGTTCAAGCAATGAGCAGTTCTTC.